Listed below are T cell receptor beta chains from one sample, sequenced in a study of identical twins. TCRdb re-derived calls from the 5' RACE reads in MiXCR, one entry per CDR3 protein. The sample gives about 490,000 distinct CDR3 sequences, roughly 15% of which show up once; 0.35% to 0.45% is in the top ten. This same sample was also part of a study on yellow fever vaccine responses in identical twins.

Sequences were obtained from CD4+ T cells sorted from blood. Receptors were obtained from a woman aged 18-35 years in good health. Each CDR3 is given without its conserved first and last residue.

V gene: TRBV4-1; J gene: TRBJ2-1; CDR3 protein: ASSQASWAPYNEQF
V gene: TRBV7-2; J gene: TRBJ2-7; CDR3 protein: ASSLYGGPYEQY
V gene: TRBV6-2/TRBV6-3; J gene: TRBJ2-2; CDR3 protein: ASRGENTGELF
V gene: TRBV20-1; J gene: TRBJ1-6; CDR3 protein: SAPASTTNSPLH
V gene: TRBV20-1; J gene: TRBJ1-4; CDR3 protein: SARTGTNEKLF
V gene: TRBV27; J gene: TRBJ2-5; CDR3 protein: ASSFRFAGSETQY
V gene: TRBV29-1; J gene: TRBJ1-1; CDR3 protein: SVERDRVAEAF
V gene: TRBV18; J gene: TRBJ1-6; CDR3 protein: ASSQGPVDSPLH
V gene: TRBV6-1; J gene: TRBJ1-6; CDR3 protein: ASTSSYNSPLH
V gene: TRBV6-1; J gene: TRBJ1-5; CDR3 protein: ASCWVRGNQPQH
V gene: TRBV5-1; J gene: TRBJ2-2; CDR3 protein: ASSLDGQKNTGELF
V gene: TRBV2; J gene: TRBJ1-4; CDR3 protein: ASSDFGQYNENLF
V gene: TRBV28; J gene: TRBJ2-1; CDR3 protein: ASSGRGTGFFNEQF
V gene: TRBV12-3/TRBV12-4; J gene: TRBJ2-1; CDR3 protein: ASSFNGLAGGGEQF
V gene: TRBV24-1; J gene: TRBJ2-5; CDR3 protein: ATSDPSGEGWETQY
V gene: TRBV2; J gene: TRBJ2-4; CDR3 protein: ASSEAAGPAKNIQY
V gene: TRBV29-1; J gene: TRBJ2-3; CDR3 protein: SVAGDTQY
V gene: TRBV7-8; J gene: TRBJ2-2; CDR3 protein: ASSKTRQGAQMTGELF
V gene: TRBV6-1; J gene: TRBJ1-1; CDR3 protein: ASSGTGVTEAF
V gene: TRBV5-1; J gene: TRBJ2-1; CDR3 protein: ASRILAGENEQF
V gene: TRBV15; J gene: TRBJ2-1; CDR3 protein: ATSRDLYRGDYNEQF
V gene: TRBV3-1; J gene: TRBJ2-5; CDR3 protein: ASRHEDRRFLGTQY
V gene: TRBV5-1; J gene: TRBJ2-1; CDR3 protein: ASSKDRLVNEQF
V gene: TRBV15; J gene: TRBJ2-7; CDR3 protein: ATSRAPGLGGANEQY
V gene: TRBV4-1; J gene: TRBJ2-2; CDR3 protein: ASSPEGQGRTGELF
V gene: TRBV29-1; J gene: TRBJ2-7; CDR3 protein: SVVERPTYEQY
V gene: TRBV5-6; J gene: TRBJ1-2; CDR3 protein: ASSWAANYGYT
V gene: TRBV6-5; J gene: TRBJ1-5; CDR3 protein: ASSYGGNQPQH
V gene: TRBV5-6; J gene: TRBJ2-3; CDR3 protein: ASSRGDSGVADTQY
V gene: TRBV7-9; J gene: TRBJ1-3; CDR3 protein: ASSPTNSGNTIY
V gene: TRBV29-1; J gene: TRBJ2-6; CDR3 protein: SVVQTNVLT
V gene: TRBV5-1; J gene: TRBJ2-7; CDR3 protein: ASSLKSGSVYEQY
V gene: TRBV7-8; J gene: TRBJ2-7; CDR3 protein: ASSLYWDSRSSYEQY
V gene: TRBV7-3; J gene: TRBJ1-1; CDR3 protein: ASSLTRLTEAF
V gene: TRBV6-5; J gene: TRBJ1-1; CDR3 protein: ASSYSFLGAEAF